Listed below are T cell receptor beta chains from one sample, sequenced in a study of CD8 T cells in ankylosing spondylitis. In TCRdb, the 5' RACE reads were re-called with MiXCR into one record per CDR3 protein. This table has a few hundred thousand distinct CDR3 sequences, 20% appearing once. Sequencing was performed on blood, either unsorted or a sorted T cell fraction (not recorded which). The receptors stem from a male donor with ankylosing spondylitis or in good health (not recorded which). The conserved cysteine and the conserved F or W are not part of the CDR3 here. Each record gives: CDR3 length, V gene, J gene, CDR3 protein.

14	TRBV7-9	TRBJ2-3	ASSLLVGGRTDTQY
14	TRBV5-1	TRBJ2-1	ASSWRGGRRYNEQF
11	TRBV28	TRBJ2-5	ASSPPRGKTQY
17	TRBV5-1	TRBJ2-2	ASSYVPGTSGSRTGELF
9	TRBV20-1	TRBJ1-1	SAADPRGAF
13	TRBV7-9	TRBJ2-3	ASSLGTGGADTQY
12	TRBV15	TRBJ1-1	ATSSGMANTEAF
12	TRBV24-1	TRBJ1-2	ATSDLRHDYGYT
10	TRBV7-9	TRBJ2-1	ASSPQSLEQF
13	TRBV7-8	TRBJ1-1	ASSLGLITNTEAF
13	TRBV29-1	TRBJ2-1	SVARGGINYNEQF
9	TRBV10-3	TRBJ2-1	AISETNEQF
14	TRBV12-3/TRBV12-4	TRBJ2-3	ASTQLRGASTDTQY
11	TRBV12-5	TRBJ1-2	ASGRQGDYGYT
14	TRBV4-1	TRBJ2-3	ASSQLETGVTDTQY
15	TRBV20-1	TRBJ1-5	SARDKQGDWRGQPQH
12	TRBV28	TRBJ2-5	ASSIPGLQETQY
10	TRBV28	TRBJ2-4	ASSLFSDIQY
13	TRBV30	TRBJ2-5	AWKVGQQGRETQY
15	TRBV7-6	TRBJ2-5	ASSLIIAGGPPETQY
15	TRBV4-1	TRBJ2-3	ASSQGLAGGPTDTQY
10	TRBV28	TRBJ2-3	AALRPGQTQY
12	TRBV12-3/TRBV12-4	TRBJ2-1	ASSLKTSGGPRF
13	TRBV9	TRBJ2-1	ASSVTSGTVNEQF
14	TRBV12-3/TRBV12-4	TRBJ1-1	ASSWGQGGANTEAF
12	TRBV21-1	TRBJ2-4	ASTINGRKNIQY
13	TRBV12-3/TRBV12-4	TRBJ1-5	ASSFSGPIVQPQH
15	TRBV12-3/TRBV12-4	TRBJ1-1	ASSFPGQGKSNTEAF
13	TRBV7-6	TRBJ2-2	ASRVGTDFTGELF
9	TRBV12-3/TRBV12-4	TRBJ1-6	ASSENSPLH
10	TRBV29-1	TRBJ1-1	SVERDRREAF
14	TRBV20-1	TRBJ2-5	SARVEAPWVKETQY
11	TRBV7-2	TRBJ1-2	ASSYDRNYGYT
13	TRBV5-1	TRBJ2-3	ASRGPEGFTDTQY
18	TRBV27	TRBJ2-1	ASSHLGHSAGTSGHNEQF
10	TRBV29-1	TRBJ2-1	SVSEGYNEQF
12	TRBV18	TRBJ1-6	ASSPGQGYSPLH
18	TRBV21-1	TRBJ1-4	ASSSRRRDRGLPLNEKLF
14	TRBV5-5	TRBJ2-2	ASSVSDRRNTGELF
14	TRBV3-1	TRBJ1-1	ASSQSYDRFDTEAF
11	TRBV2	TRBJ1-5	ASMWTVNQPQH
12	TRBV12-3/TRBV12-4	TRBJ2-3	ASNGVASADTQY
12	TRBV7-2	TRBJ1-4	ASSSQGSNEKLF
12	TRBV9	TRBJ1-3	ASSDPYKGNTIY
14	TRBV7-8	TRBJ2-1	ASSPQAQSSYNEQF
10	TRBV29-1	TRBJ1-1	SVEQGSTEAF
12	TRBV20-1	TRBJ1-1	SALRGQGGTEAF
11	TRBV12-3/TRBV12-4	TRBJ2-1	ASILSGQGEQF
17	TRBV18	TRBJ1-3	ASSPPLGTGILPGNTIY